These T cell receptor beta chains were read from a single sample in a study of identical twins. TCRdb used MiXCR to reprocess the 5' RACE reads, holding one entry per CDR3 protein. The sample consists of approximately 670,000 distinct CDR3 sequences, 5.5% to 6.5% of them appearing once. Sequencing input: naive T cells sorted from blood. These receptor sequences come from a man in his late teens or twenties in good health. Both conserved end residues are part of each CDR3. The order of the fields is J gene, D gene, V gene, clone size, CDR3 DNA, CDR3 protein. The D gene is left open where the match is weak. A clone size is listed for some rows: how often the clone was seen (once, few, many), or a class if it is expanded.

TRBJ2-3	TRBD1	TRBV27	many	TGTGCCAGCAGTCCATGGACAGGGTTTAAAGATACGCAGTATTTT	CASSPWTGFKDTQYF
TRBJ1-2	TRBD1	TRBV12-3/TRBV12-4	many	TGTGCCAGCAGTGGGGGACAGGGGGCGAATGGCTACACCTTC	CASSGGQGANGYTF
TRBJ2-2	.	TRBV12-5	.	TGTGCTACTGGGCAGACGGGATCCGGGGAGCTGTTTTTT	CATGQTGSGELFF
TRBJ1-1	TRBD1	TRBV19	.	TGTGCCAGTAGTATAGACAGGGGGACTGAAGCTTTCTTT	CASSIDRGTEAFF
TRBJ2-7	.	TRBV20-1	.	TGCAGTGCTAGAGACCTCACGGGAGTCCCCTACGAGCAGTACTTC	CSARDLTGVPYEQYF
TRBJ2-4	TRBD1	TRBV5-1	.	TGCGCCAGCAGCACCGCAGGGGGCGAAGGGGTCTTC	CASSTAGGEGVF
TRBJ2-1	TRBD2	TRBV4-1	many	TGCGCCAGCAGCCAAGAGAGACTAGCTAGTGGTGAGCAGTTCTTC	CASSQERLASGEQFF
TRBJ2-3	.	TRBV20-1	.	TGCAGTGCTAGAGGGCGGGAGACAGGTGCGGATACGCAGTATTTT	CSARGRETGADTQYF
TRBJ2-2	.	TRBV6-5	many	TGTGCCAGCAGTTACGATCCCACGACGGGCGGGGAGCTGTTTTTT	CASSYDPTTGGELFF
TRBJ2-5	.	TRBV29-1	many	TGCAGCGGGGGGGTAGCGGTCCAAGAGACCCAGTACTTC	CSGGVAVQETQYF
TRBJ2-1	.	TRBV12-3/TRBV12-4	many	TGTGCCAGCAGAGCGGCAGTGTACAATGAGCAGTTCTTC	CASRAAVYNEQFF
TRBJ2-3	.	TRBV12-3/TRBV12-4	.	TGTGCCAGCAGTAGTGCTGGGGGGGCCACAGATACGCAGTATTTT	CASSSAGGATDTQYF
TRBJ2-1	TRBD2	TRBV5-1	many	TGCGCCAGCAGCCCGGGGGGGGAACTATCCTACAATGAGCAGTTCTTC	CASSPGGELSYNEQFF
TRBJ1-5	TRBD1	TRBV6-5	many	TGTGCCAGCAGTTCTACGCAGGGGGCTTTTCAGCCCCAGCATTTT	CASSSTQGAFQPQHF
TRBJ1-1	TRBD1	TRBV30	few	TGTGCCTGGGATACAGGGGGGCGGGAAGCTTTCTTT	CAWDTGGREAFF
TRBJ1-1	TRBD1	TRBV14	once	TGTGCCAGCAGCCAAAGGACAGGGCGGAACACTGAAGCTTTCTTT	CASSQRTGRNTEAFF
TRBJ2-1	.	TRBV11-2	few	TGTGCCAGCAGCCCCCAAGGGGGTGTTGAGCAGTTCTTC	CASSPQGGVEQFF
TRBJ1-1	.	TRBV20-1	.	TGCAGTGTTTCTTATAAGGACATGAACACTGAAGCTTTCTTT	CSVSYKDMNTEAFF
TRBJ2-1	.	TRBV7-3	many	TGTGCCAGCAGCTTTGGTGGGAGCCAGGAGCAGTTCTTC	CASSFGGSQEQFF
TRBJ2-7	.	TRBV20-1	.	TGCAGTGCTAGAATACCCCTAGGGGGGACTACACCTTTGGAGCAGTACTTC	CSARIPLGGTTPLEQYF
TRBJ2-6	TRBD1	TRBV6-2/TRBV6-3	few	TGTGCCAGCAGTTACCTCCTGTGGGACAGGGTATCATCCGGGGCCAACGTCCTGACTTTC	CASSYLLWDRVSSGANVLTF
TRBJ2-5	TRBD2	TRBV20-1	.	TGCAGTGCTAGAGTTGCTCACGGGACTATCGGGCGAGAGACCCAGTACTTC	CSARVAHGTIGRETQYF
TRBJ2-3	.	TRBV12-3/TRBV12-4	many	TGTGCCAGCAGTTTCAGAGCAGGGGCAGATACGCAGTATTTT	CASSFRAGADTQYF
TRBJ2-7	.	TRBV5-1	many	TGCGCCAGCAGCTTTATGGGTGACGAGCAGTACTTC	CASSFMGDEQYF
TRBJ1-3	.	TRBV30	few	TGTGCCTGGAGTTTGGGCTCTGGAAACACCATATATTTT	CAWSLGSGNTIYF
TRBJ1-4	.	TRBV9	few	TGTGCCAGCAGCGTATTACCAGGGGAGACTAATGAAAAACTGTTTTTT	CASSVLPGETNEKLFF
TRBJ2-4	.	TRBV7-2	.	TGTGCCAGCAGCCCGCGGATACGAAACATTCAGTACTTC	CASSPRIRNIQYF
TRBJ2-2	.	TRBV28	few	TGTGCCAGCAGTTTATGGGCGGGCACGAACACCGGGGAGCTGTTTTTT	CASSLWAGTNTGELFF
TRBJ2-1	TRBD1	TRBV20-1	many	TGCAGTGCTATTGACAGGGGGCCCCCTATCTACAATGAGCAGTTCTTC	CSAIDRGPPIYNEQFF
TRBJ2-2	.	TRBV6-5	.	TGTGCCAGCAGTTACTTGGACTTAAACACCGGGGAGCTGTTTTTT	CASSYLDLNTGELFF
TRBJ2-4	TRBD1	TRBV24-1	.	TGTGGTTCTACAGGACAGGGGCAATCAAACATTCAGTACTTC	CGSTGQGQSNIQYF